Each of the 5 T cell receptor beta chains below was sequenced from the same sample in a study of cytomegalovirus exposure and HLA in healthy donors. With 60 Vbeta and 13 Jbeta primers, the PCR was carried out. Generated by immunoSEQ multiplex PCR, the TCRdb table keeps only in-frame clones and is missing some. The table has about 81,000 clones, more than 60% seen once. The sequenced sample consisted of PBMCs. The receptors here all came from a man in his fifties in good health and CMV-seropositive.

The J gene is TRBJ1-2, the V gene TRBV5-4; D is uncertain. V was trimmed by 6 bases and J by 8 bases, leaving 17 bases between them. From germline, CDR1 is SGHNT and CDR2 YYREEE (reference sequence). There are 13 residues in the CDR3. The CDR3: CASTWSTASGYTF. CDR3 DNA sequence: TGTGCCAGCACTTGGAGCACCGCTAGCGGCTACACCTTC.

The rearrangement uses TRBV30 and TRBJ1-5; weak D call: TRBD1 (6 bases). The ends were cut back, 3 bases at V and 3 bases at J, with 12 bases in the middle. Germline CDR1 reads GTSNPN; CDR2 reads SVGIG (reference sequence). The CDR3 has 14 amino acids. The DNA of the CDR3 is TGTGCCTGGAGCCGGGACACCCTCAATCAGCCCCAGCATTTT. This codes for CAWSRDTLNQPQHF.

This clone was detected only a few times. This chain links TRBV5-1 with TRBJ1-2; no definite D call. V was clipped by 4 bases and J by 4 bases, with 20 bases between them. This CDR3 region has 16 residues. Germline lookup yields CDR1 SGHRS and CDR2 YFSETQ. DNA for the CDR3: TGCGCCAGCAGCCCGGCGACGGACTCTTTGGCCTATGGCTACACCTTC. Encoded protein: CASSPATDSLAYGYTF.

The chain combines TRBV9 with TRBJ1-5; no clear D gene. This CDR3 is 15 amino acids long. Per the germline V gene, CDR1 is SGDLS and CDR2 is YYNGEE. Between the trimmed V and J ends, which lost 3 bases and 0 bases, there was a span of 10 bases. The CDR3 reads CASSASIHSNQPQHF. In nucleotides, the CDR3 is TGTGCCAGCAGCGCATCTATCCATAGCAATCAGCCCCAGCATTTT.

J is TRBJ2-2 and V is TRBV7-3; a possible D gene is TRBD1 (6 bases). V lost 6 bases to trimming and J lost 6 bases, with 11 bases between them. The germline V gene has CDR1 SGHTA and CDR2 FQGTGA. The CDR3 contains 13 residues. The CDR3 coding sequence is TGTGCCAGCAGATCAGGGGAGCCCGGGGAGCTGTTTTTT. This gives the protein CASRSGEPGELFF.